The rows below give T cell receptor beta chains drawn from one sample of a study of glioma-infiltrating T cells after dendritic cell vaccination. Only in-frame clones appear in the TCRdb table, and some are missing; sequencing was by immunoSEQ multiplex PCR. The data hold about 73,000 clones, with over 75% observed a single time. Material: blood, obtained before dendritic cell vaccination. The receptors come from a human donor with glioblastoma. Both conserved end residues are part of each CDR3. A D gene is named only where the DNA matches it firmly. Not every row has a clone size; where given, it reads once, few, many or a size class.

j_call | clone_size | d_call | v_call | cdr3_aa | cdr3_nt
TRBJ2-7 | - | TRBD2 | TRBV4-1 | CASSQSGGSSEQYF | TGCGCCAGCAGCCAGAGCGGGGGCTCTTCCGAGCAGTACTTC
TRBJ2-3 | once | TRBD1 | TRBV5-6 | CASSSGRGHADTQYF | TGTGCCAGCAGTTCCGGCAGGGGGCATGCAGATACGCAGTATTTT
TRBJ2-7 | - | TRBD1 | TRBV7-2 | CASSLEGTGFYEQYF | TGTGCCAGCAGCTTAGAAGGGACAGGGTTCTACGAGCAGTACTTC
TRBJ2-1 | once | - | TRBV4-1 | CASTQGASRPNEQFF | TGCGCCAGCACCCAAGGCGCTAGTCGACCCAATGAGCAGTTCTTC
TRBJ1-2 | - | TRBD1 | TRBV5-6 | CASSLWDRSLSGYTF | TGTGCCAGCTCTCTATGGGACAGATCTTTGAGCGGCTACACCTTC
TRBJ2-4 | - | TRBD2 | TRBV5-4 | CASSPRGGQNIQYF | TGTGCCAGCAGCCCTCGGGGGGGACAAAACATTCAGTACTTC
TRBJ1-2 | - | - | TRBV2 | CASAATGFYGYTF | TGTGCCAGCGCCGCAACGGGATTCTATGGCTACACCTTC
TRBJ1-2 | - | - | TRBV14 | CASSRSGQSYTF | TGTGCCAGCAGCCGTTCCGGACAGTCCTACACCTTC
TRBJ1-4 | few | - | TRBV2 | CASSEEAGVIEKLFF | TGTGCCAGCAGTGAAGAGGCAGGGGTGATTGAAAAACTGTTTTTT
TRBJ2-2 | medium-sized | - | TRBV7-5 | CARSSLLGRGNDTGELFF | TGTGCCAGAAGCTCTCTATTAGGCCGGGGGAACGACACCGGGGAGCTGTTTTTT
TRBJ1-2 | - | TRBD1 | TRBV6-1 | CASAGGPNLGHGYTF | TGTGCCAGCGCAGGGGGCCCGAACCTGGGGCATGGCTACACCTTC
TRBJ2-3 | - | - | TRBV7-9 | CASSGRGGTSTDTQYF | TGTGCCAGCAGTGGCAGGGGAGGGACTAGCACAGATACGCAGTATTTT
TRBJ1-4 | - | TRBD1 | TRBV19 | CASSRKAGQGNEKLFF | TGTGCCAGTAGTCGTAAAGCCGGACAGGGCAATGAAAAACTGTTTTTT
TRBJ1-3 | once | - | TRBV28 | CASSLGGLRSGNTIYF | TGTGCCAGCAGTTTGGGGGGACTTCGCTCTGGAAACACCATATATTTT
TRBJ2-3 | - | - | TRBV6-5 | CASSYSTAGDTQYF | TGTGCCAGCAGTTACTCGACAGCCGGAGATACGCAGTATTTT
TRBJ1-1 | - | TRBD1 | TRBV7-9 | CASSTGGGFTEAFF | TGTGCCAGCAGCACAGGGGGGGGATTCACTGAAGCTTTCTTT
TRBJ2-1 | - | TRBD1 | TRBV5-1 | CASSIGQGYNEQFF | TGCGCCAGCAGCATCGGACAGGGTTACAATGAGCAGTTCTTC
TRBJ1-2 | once | - | TRBV6-1 | CASSEYTGNYGYTF | TGTGCCAGCAGTGAATACACAGGCAACTATGGCTACACCTTC
TRBJ1-4 | - | - | TRBV6-1 | CASSEMTGTNEKLFF | TGTGCCAGCAGTGAAATGACAGGAACTAATGAAAAACTGTTTTTT
TRBJ1-2 | - | - | TRBV5-5 | CASSLVGVHGYTF | TGTGCCAGCAGCTTGGTTGGAGTCCATGGCTACACCTTC
TRBJ2-7 | - | - | TRBV5-4 | CASSLVSGVFAYEQYF | TGTGCCAGCAGCTTGGTCTCAGGGGTCTTCGCCTACGAGCAGTACTTC
TRBJ1-1 | - | TRBD1 | TRBV25-1 | CASSPRGDRNTEAFF | TGTGCCAGCAGTCCTCGAGGGGACAGGAACACTGAAGCTTTCTTT
TRBJ1-5 | - | - | TRBV5-5 | CASSLGGGAGNQPQHF | TGTGCCAGCAGCTTGGGAGGGGGGGCTGGCAATCAGCCCCAGCATTTT
TRBJ2-3 | - | - | TRBV25-1 | CASSGAWAGVGDTQYF | TGTGCCAGCAGTGGGGCGTGGGCAGGGGTAGGAGATACGCAGTATTTT
TRBJ2-1 | - | TRBD2 | TRBV5-1 | CASSVGLPVYNEQFF | TGCGCCAGCAGCGTGGGACTACCAGTCTACAATGAGCAGTTCTTC
TRBJ2-2 | - | TRBD2 | TRBV11-1 | CASSPLSASGNTGELFF | TGTGCCAGCAGCCCCTTAAGCGCTAGCGGGAACACCGGGGAGCTGTTTTTT
TRBJ1-2 | - | TRBD1 | TRBV6-5 | CASSRGDRGPSGYTF | TGTGCCAGCAGTCGCGGGGACAGGGGCCCCTCCGGCTACACCTTC
TRBJ1-5 | - | TRBD1 | TRBV18 | CASSPWDRGGFNQPQHF | TGTGCCAGCTCACCATGGGACAGGGGGGGATTCAATCAGCCCCAGCATTTT
TRBJ2-5 | - | TRBD1 | TRBV11-2 | CASSLPGGRGGETQYF | TGTGCCAGCAGCTTACCAGGGGGTAGAGGCGGGGAGACCCAGTACTTC
TRBJ2-2 | - | TRBD1 | TRBV11-2 | CASSTWTGGWTGELFF | TGTGCCAGCAGCACGTGGACAGGGGGCTGGACCGGGGAGCTGTTTTTT
TRBJ2-5 | - | TRBD1 | TRBV9 | CASTYGDRFQETQYF | TGTGCCAGCACTTACGGGGACAGGTTCCAAGAGACCCAGTACTTC
TRBJ2-5 | - | - | TRBV19 | CASSPQRAAETQYF | TGTGCCAGTAGTCCTCAGAGAGCGGCAGAGACCCAGTACTTC
TRBJ2-3 | - | - | TRBV7-8 | CASSLRLDLHTQYF | TGTGCCAGCAGCCTACGACTAGACTTACATACGCAGTATTTT
TRBJ2-1 | few | TRBD2 | TRBV5-1 | CASSGSGIGYEQFF | TGCGCCAGCAGCGGGAGCGGGATCGGGTATGAGCAGTTCTTC
TRBJ1-4 | - | - | TRBV15 | CATSRGQGEKLFF | TGTGCCACCAGCAGAGGTCAGGGTGAAAAACTGTTTTTT
TRBJ2-7 | - | TRBD1 | TRBV28 | CASSVGGQATYEQYF | TGTGCCAGCAGTGTGGGGGGACAGGCGACCTACGAGCAGTACTTC
TRBJ2-3 | - | - | TRBV20-1 | CSASRGDTQYF | TGCAGTGCTAGTCGGGGAGATACGCAGTATTTT
TRBJ2-3 | - | TRBD2 | TRBV5-1 | CASMVAGEDTQYF | TGCGCCAGCATGGTAGCGGGAGAGGATACGCAGTATTTT
TRBJ2-1 | - | TRBD2 | TRBV10-1 | CASSEEGLGANEQFF | TGCGCCAGCAGTGAGGAGGGACTAGGCGCCAATGAGCAGTTCTTC
TRBJ1-2 | - | - | TRBV9 | CASSVGAGSNYGYTF | TGTGCCAGCAGCGTAGGTGCAGGGTCGAACTATGGCTACACCTTC
TRBJ2-6 | - | - | TRBV6-1 | CASSGQGDGANVLTF | TGTGCCAGCAGTGGCCAGGGTGATGGGGCCAACGTCCTGACTTTC
TRBJ2-5 | - | TRBD1 | TRBV7-9 | CASSLGTGVETQYF | TGTGCCAGCAGCCTAGGGACAGGGGTTGAGACCCAGTACTTC
TRBJ2-5 | - | TRBD1 | TRBV10-3 | CAISGFGEDRVQETQYF | TGTGCCATCAGTGGATTCGGAGAGGACAGGGTCCAAGAGACCCAGTACTTC
TRBJ1-3 | - | - | TRBV6-1 | CASSESSGNTIYF | TGTGCCAGCAGTGAGAGCTCTGGAAACACCATATATTTT
TRBJ2-1 | - | TRBD2 | TRBV18 | CASSQRGDEQFF | TGTGCCAGCTCACAGCGGGGGGATGAGCAGTTCTTC
TRBJ2-1 | once | TRBD2 | TRBV6-5 | CASSYTSGVVDEQFF | TGTGCCAGCAGTTACACTAGCGGGGTGGTCGATGAGCAGTTCTTC